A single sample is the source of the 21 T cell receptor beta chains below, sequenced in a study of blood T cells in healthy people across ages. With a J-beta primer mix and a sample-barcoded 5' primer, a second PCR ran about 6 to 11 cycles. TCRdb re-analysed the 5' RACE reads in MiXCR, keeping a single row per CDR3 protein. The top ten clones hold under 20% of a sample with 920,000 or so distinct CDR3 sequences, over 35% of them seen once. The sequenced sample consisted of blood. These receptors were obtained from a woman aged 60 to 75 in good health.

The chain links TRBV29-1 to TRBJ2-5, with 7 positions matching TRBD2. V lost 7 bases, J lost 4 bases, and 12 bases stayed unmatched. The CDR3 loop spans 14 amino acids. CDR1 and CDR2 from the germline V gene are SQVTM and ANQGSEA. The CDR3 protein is CSGRGRGGVETQYF. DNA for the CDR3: TGCAGCGGACGGGGTCGTGGGGGGGTAGAGACCCAGTACTTC.

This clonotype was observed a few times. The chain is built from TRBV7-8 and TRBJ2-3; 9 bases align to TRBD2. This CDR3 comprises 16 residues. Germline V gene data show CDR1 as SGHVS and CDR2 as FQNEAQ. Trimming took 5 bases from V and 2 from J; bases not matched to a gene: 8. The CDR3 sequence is CASSPFAGGSTDTQYF. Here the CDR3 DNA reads TGTGCCAGCAGCCCCTTCGCGGGAGGGTCCACAGATACGCAGTATTTT.

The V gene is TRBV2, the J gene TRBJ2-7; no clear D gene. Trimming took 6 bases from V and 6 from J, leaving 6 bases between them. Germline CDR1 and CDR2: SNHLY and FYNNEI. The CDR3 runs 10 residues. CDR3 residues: CASRIVEQYF. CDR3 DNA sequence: TGTGCCAGCAGAATAGTCGAGCAGTACTTC.

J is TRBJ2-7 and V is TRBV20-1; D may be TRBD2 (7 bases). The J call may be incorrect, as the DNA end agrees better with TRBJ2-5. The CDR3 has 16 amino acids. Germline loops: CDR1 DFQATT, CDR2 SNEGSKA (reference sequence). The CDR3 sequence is CSARDLGGVPPETQYF. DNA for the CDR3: TGCAGTGCTAGAGATTTAGGGGGGGTTCCCCCAGAGACCCAGTACTTC.

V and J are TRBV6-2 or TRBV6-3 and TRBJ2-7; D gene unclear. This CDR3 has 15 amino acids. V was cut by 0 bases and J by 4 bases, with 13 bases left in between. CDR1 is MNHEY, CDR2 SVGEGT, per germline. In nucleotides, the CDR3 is TGTGCCAGCAGTTACTCGTGGCAGGATCGTTACGAGCAGTACTTC. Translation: CASSYSWQDRYEQYF.

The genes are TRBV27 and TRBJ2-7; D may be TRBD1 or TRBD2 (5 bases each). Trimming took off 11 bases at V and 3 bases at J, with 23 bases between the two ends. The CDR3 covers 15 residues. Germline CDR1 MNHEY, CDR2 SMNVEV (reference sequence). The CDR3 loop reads CAATPGAGNFYEQYF. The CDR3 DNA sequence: TGTGCCGCAACTCCCGGGGCAGGGAATTTCTACGAGCAGTACTTC.

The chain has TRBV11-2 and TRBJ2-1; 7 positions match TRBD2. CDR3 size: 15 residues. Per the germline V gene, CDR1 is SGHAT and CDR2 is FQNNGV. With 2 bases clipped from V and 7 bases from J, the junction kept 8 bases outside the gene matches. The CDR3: CASSLTPGLPNEQFF. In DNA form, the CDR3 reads TGTGCCAGCAGCTTAACCCCGGGACTACCGAATGAGCAGTTCTTC.

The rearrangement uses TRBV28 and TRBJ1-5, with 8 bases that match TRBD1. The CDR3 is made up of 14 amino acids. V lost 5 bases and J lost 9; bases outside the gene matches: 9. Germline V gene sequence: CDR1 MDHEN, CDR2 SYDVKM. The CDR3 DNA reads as TGTGCCAGCAGTACCCCGGACAGGGTCCTGCCCCAGCATTTT. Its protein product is CASSTPDRVLPQHF.

The DNA of the CDR3 is TGTGCCAGCAGCTTAGCGGTCGGCACTAGCGGCTCCAAGGGGTTCTTC. This gives the protein CASSLAVGTSGSKGFF. The chain joins TRBV7-9 to TRBJ2-1; TRBD2 aligns across 8 bases. CDR1 SEHNR and CDR2 FQNEAQ come from the germline V gene (reference sequence). The CDR3 spans 16 residues. Trimming at V came to 0 bases and at J to 15 bases, leaving 16 bases not matched to a gene. The complete variable domain, with remaining parts taken from reference TRBV7-9 and TRBJ2-1, reads DTGVSQNPRHKITKRGQNVTFRCDPISEHNRLYWYRQTLGQGPEFLTYFQNEAQLEKSRLLSDRFSAERPKGSFSTLEIQRTEQGDSAMYLCASSLAVGTSGSKGFFGPGTRLTVL.

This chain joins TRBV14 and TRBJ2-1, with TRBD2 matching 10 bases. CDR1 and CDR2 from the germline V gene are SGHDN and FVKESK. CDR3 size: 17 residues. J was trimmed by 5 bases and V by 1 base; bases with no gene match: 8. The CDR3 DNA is TGTGCCAGCAGCCAAGGGAGACTAGCGGGCCTACACAATGAGCAGTTCTTC. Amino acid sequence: CASSQGRLAGLHNEQFF.

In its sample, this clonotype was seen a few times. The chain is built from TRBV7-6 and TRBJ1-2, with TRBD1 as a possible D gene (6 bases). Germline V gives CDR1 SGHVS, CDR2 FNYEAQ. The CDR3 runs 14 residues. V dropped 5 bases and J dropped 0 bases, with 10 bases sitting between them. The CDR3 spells CASSAWTANYGYTF. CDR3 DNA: TGTGCCAGCAGCGCGTGGACAGCTAACTATGGCTACACCTTC.

The CDR3 loop is CSAKDRGWDAYTDTQYF. The CDR3 DNA reads as TGCAGTGCTAAAGACCGTGGGTGGGACGCGTACACAGATACGCAGTATTTT. The rearrangement uses TRBV20-1 and TRBJ2-3, with D possibly called TRBD1 or TRBD2 (5 bases each). Trimming took off 4 bases at V and 2 bases at J, with 22 bases between the two ends. The germline CDR1 and CDR2 sequences are DFQATT and SNEGSKA (reference sequence). The CDR3 totals 17 residues.

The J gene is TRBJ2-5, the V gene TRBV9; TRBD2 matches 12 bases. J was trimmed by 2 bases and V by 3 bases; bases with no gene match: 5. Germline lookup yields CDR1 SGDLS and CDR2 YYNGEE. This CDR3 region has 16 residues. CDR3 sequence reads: CASSARLAGGQETQYF. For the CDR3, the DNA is TGTGCCAGCAGCGCCCGCCTAGCGGGGGGGCAAGAGACCCAGTACTTC.

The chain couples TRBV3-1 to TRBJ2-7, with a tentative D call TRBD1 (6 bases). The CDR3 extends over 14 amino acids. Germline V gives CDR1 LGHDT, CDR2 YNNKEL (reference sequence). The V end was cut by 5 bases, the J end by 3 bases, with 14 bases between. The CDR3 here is CASSYGQSHYEQYF. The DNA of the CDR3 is TGTGCCAGCAGCTACGGACAGAGCCACTACGAGCAGTACTTC.

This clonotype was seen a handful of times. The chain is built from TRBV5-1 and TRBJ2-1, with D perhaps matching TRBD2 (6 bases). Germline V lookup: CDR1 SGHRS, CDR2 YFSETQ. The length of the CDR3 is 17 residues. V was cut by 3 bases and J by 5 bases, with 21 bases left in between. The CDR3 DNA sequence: TGCGCCAGCAGCTCCCATGGCGGGACCCTCCCAGACAATGAGCAGTTCTTC. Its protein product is CASSSHGGTLPDNEQFF.

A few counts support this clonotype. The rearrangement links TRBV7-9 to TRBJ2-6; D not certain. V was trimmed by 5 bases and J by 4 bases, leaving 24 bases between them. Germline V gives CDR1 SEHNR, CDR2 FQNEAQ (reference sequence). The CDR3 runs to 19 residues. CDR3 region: CASSPRLSDSYVGANVLTF. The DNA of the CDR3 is TGTGCCAGCAGCCCCCGTTTGAGCGATAGCTACGTCGGGGCCAACGTCCTGACTTTC.

CDR3 region: CNAEGGGADTQYF. The CDR3 nucleotides read TGCAACGCTGAGGGAGGGGGCGCAGATACGCAGTATTTT. The chain recombines TRBV29-1 with TRBJ2-3; either TRBD1 or TRBD2 may supply D (7 bases each). The CDR3 consists of 13 residues. The germline gives CDR1 SQVTM, CDR2 ANQGSEA.

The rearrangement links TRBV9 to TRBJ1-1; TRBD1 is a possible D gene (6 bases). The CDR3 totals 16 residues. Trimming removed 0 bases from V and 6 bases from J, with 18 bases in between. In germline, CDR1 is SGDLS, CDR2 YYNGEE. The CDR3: CASSVALQGRVAEAFF. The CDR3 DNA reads TGTGCCAGCAGCGTAGCTTTGCAGGGGCGCGTGGCTGAAGCTTTCTTT.

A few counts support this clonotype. The CDR3 loop is CAISESGGTGGTADTQYF. CDR3 DNA sequence: TGTGCCATCAGTGAGTCAGGGGGGACAGGGGGCACGGCAGATACGCAGTATTTT. The chain carries TRBV10-3 and TRBJ2-3; 12 nucleotides align to TRBD1. Trimming removed 0 bases from V and 4 bases from J; junction bases left unmatched: 8. This CDR3 contains 18 residues. The V gene's germline CDR1 is ENHRY and CDR2 SYGVKD.

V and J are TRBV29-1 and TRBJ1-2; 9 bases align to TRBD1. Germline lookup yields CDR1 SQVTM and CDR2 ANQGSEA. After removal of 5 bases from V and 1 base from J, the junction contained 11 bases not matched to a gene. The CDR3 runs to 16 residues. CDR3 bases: TGCAGCGTTCCTCAGGTGGACAGGGGATTTAACTATGGCTACACCTTC. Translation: CSVPQVDRGFNYGYTF. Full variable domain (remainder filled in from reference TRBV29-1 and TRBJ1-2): SAVISQKPSRDICQRGTSLTIQCQVDSQVTMMFWYRQQPGQSLTLIATANQGSEATYESGFVIDKFPISRPNLTFSTLTVSNMSPEDSSIYLCSVPQVDRGFNYGYTFGSGTRLTVV.

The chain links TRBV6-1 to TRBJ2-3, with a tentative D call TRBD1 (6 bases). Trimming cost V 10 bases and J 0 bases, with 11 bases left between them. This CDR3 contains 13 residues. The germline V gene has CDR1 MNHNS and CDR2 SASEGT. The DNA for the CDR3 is TGTGCCACCGAGGGGGTAAGCACAGATACGCAGTATTTT. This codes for CATEGVSTDTQYF.